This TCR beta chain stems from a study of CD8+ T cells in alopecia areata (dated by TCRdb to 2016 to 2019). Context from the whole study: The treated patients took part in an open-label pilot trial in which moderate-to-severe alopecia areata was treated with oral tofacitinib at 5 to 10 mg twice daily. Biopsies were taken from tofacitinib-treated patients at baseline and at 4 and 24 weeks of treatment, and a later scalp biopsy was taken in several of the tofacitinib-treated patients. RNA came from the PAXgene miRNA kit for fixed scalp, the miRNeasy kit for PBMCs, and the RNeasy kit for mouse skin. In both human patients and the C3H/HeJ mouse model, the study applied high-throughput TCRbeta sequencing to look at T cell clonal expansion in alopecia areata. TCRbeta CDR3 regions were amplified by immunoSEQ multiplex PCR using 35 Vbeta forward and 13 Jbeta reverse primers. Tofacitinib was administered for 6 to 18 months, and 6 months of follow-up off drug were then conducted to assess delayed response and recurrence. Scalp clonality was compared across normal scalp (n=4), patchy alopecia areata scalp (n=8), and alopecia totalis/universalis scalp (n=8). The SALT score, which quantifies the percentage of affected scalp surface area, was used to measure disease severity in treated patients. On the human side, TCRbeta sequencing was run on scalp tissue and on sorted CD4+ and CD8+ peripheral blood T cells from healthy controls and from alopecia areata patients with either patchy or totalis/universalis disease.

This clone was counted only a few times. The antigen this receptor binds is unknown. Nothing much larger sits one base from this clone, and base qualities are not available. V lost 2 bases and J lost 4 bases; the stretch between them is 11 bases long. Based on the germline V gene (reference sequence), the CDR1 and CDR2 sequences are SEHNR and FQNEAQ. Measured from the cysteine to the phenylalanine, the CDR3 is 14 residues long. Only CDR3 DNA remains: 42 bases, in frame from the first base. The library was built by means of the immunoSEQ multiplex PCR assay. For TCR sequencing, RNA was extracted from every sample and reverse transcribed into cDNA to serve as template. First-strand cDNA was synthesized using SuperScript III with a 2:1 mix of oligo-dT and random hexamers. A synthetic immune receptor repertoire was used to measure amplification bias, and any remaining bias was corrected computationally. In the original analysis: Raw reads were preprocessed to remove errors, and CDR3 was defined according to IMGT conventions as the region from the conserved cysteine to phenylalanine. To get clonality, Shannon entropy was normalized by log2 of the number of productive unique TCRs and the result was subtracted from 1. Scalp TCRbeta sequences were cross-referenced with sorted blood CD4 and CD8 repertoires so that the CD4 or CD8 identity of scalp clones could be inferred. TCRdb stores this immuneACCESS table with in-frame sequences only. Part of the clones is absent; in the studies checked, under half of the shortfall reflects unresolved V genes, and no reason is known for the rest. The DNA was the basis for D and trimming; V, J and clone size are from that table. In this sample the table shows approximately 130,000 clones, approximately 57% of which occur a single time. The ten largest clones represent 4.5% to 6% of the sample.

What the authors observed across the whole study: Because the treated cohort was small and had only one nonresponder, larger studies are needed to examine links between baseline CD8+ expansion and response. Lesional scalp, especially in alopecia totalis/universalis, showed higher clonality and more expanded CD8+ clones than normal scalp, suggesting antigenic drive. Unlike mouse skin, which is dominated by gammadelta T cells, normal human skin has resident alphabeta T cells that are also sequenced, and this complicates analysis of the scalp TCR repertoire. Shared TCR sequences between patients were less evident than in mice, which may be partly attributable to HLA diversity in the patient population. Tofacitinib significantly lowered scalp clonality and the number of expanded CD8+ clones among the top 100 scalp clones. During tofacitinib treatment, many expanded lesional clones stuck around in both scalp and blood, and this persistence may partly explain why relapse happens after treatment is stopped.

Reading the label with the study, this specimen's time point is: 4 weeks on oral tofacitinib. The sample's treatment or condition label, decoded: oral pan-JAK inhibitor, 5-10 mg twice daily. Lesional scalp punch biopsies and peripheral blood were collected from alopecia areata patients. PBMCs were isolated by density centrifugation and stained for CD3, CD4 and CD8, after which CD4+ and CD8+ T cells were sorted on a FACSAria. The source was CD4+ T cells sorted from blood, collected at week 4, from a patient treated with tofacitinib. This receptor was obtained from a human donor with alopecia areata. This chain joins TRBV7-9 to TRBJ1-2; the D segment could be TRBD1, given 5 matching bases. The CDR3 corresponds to CASSLWGLVYGYTF. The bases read TGTGCCAGCAGCTTATGGGGCCTTGTCTATGGCTACACCTTC.